This T cell receptor (beta chain) was identified during a study of T cell changes during pregnancy in multiple sclerosis. Germline loops: CDR1 SGDLS, CDR2 YYNGEE. Trimming cost V 3 bases and J 11 bases; bases outside gene matches: 14. The CDR3 covers 15 residues. This table comes from immunoSEQ multiplex PCR, and its TCRdb copy is limited to in-frame clones, with some not included. The sample lists 75,000 to 100,000 clones, 90% seen once, with around 0.78% in the top ten. The sequence was obtained from a female donor in good health, enrolled as a control in a pregnancy study. The material was peripheral blood, obtained in the second trimester of pregnancy. The genes are TRBV9 and TRBJ2-3; TRBD2 aligns across 8 bases. As DNA, the CDR3 is TGTGCCAGCAGCGCCGGGGGACTAGATGGGGCGAAGCAGTATTTT. Protein product: CASSAGGLDGAKQYF.